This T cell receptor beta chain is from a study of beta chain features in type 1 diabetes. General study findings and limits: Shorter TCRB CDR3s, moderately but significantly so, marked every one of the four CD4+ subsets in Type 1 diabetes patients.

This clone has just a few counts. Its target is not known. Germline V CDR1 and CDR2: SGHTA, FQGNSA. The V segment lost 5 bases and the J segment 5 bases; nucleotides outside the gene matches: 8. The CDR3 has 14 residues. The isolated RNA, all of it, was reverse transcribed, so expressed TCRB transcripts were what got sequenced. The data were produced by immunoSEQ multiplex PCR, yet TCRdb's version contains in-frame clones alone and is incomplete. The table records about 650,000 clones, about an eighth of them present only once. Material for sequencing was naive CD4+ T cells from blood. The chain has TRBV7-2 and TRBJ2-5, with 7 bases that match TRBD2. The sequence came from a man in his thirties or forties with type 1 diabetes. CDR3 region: CASSPGLVSETQYF. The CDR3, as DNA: TGTGCCAGCAGCCCCGGACTAGTCTCTGAGACCCAGTACTTC.